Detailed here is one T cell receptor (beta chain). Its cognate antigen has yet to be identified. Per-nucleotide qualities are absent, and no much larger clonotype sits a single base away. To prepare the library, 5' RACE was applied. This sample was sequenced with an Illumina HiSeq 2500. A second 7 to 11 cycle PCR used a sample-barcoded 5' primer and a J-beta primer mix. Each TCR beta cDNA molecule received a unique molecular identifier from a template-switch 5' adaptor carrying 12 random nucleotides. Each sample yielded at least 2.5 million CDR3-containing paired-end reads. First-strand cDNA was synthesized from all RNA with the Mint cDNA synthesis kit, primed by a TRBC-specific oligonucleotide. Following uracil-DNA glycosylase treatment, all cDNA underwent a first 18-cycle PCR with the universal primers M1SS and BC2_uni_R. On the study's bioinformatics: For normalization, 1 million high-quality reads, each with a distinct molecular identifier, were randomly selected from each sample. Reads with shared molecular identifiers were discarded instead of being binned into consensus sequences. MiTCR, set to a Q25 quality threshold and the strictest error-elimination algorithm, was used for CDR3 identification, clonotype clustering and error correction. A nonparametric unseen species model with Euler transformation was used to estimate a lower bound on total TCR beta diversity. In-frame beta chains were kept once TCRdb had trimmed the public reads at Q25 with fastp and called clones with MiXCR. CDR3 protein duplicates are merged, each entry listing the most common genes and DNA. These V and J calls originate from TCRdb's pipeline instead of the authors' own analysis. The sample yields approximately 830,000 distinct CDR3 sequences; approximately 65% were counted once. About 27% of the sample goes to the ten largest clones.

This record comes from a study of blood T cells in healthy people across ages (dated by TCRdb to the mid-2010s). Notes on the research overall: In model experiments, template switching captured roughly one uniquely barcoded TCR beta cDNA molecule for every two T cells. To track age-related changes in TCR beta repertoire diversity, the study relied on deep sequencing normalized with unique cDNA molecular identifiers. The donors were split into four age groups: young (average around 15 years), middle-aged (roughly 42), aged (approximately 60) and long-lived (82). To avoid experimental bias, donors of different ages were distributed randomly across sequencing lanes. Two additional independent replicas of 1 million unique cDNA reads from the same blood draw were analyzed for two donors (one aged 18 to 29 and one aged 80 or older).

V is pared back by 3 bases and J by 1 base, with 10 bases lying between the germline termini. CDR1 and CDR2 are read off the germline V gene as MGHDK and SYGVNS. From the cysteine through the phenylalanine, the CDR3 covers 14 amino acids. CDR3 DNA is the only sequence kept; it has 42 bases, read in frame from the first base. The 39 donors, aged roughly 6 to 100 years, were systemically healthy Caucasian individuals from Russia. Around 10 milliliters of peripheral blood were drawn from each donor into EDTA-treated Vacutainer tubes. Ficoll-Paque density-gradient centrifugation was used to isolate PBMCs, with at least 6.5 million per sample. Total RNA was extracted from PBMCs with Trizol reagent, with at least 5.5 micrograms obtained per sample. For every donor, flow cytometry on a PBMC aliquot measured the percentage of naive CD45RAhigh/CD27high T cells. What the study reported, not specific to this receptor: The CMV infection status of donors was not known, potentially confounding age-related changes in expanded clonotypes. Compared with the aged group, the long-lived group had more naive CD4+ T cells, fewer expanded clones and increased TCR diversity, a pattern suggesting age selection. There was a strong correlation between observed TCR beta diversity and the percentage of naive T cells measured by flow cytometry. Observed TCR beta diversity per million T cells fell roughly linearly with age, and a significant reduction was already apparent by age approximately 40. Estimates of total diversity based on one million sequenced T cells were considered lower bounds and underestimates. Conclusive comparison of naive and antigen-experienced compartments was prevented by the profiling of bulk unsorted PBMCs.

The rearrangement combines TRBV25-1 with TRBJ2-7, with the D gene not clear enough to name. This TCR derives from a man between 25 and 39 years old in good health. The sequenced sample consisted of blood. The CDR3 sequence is CASSDLTTSYEQYF. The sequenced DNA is TGTGCCAGCAGTGATCTGACCACGTCCTACGAGCAGTACTTC.